This passage covers 3 T cell receptor beta chains from one sample sequenced in a study of read filtering for tumor transcriptome and immune sequencing. From 350 to 500 ng of RNA, a library with molecular barcoded alpha/delta and beta/gamma adaptors was made. TCRdb re-called the reads through MiXCR, storing one row per CDR3 protein. This table has tens of thousands of distinct CDR3 sequences, approximately 18% appearing once. The sequenced material came from a population of CD138-negative cells sorted from bone marrow. The receptors derive from a donor aged 40 or older with multiple myeloma.

Worth noting for this clonotype: A read error may be the cause here, since a much bigger clone is one base away. V usage is TRBV11-2 and J usage is TRBJ1-5; D remains ambiguous. The V end lost 7 bases, the J end lost 4 bases, and 11 bases lay between the germline ends. The CDR3 is made up of 13 amino acids. CDR1 is SGHAT and CDR2 is FQNNGV in the germline V gene. CDR3 residues: CASIPSRNQPQHF. The CDR3 nucleotides are TGTGCCAGCATCCCGTCACGGAATCAGCCCCAGCATTTT.

As regards this clonotype: At one end the junction does not follow the germline gene, possibly because of a read error. This chain joins TRBV12-3 or TRBV12-4 and TRBJ2-1; perhaps TRBD1 as D (6 bases). The CDR3 sequence is 13 residues long. CDR3 sequence reads: CASTRITGSGQLF. CDR3 sequence (DNA): TGTGCCAGCACCCGAATAACAGGGAGTGGGCAGCTCTTC.

This clonotype showed up just a few times. The chain employs TRBV29-1 and TRBJ1-5; tentative D call: TRBD1 (6 bases). CDR1 and CDR2 (germline): SQVTM, ANQGSEA. Trimming took 4 bases from V and 0 from J, leaving 16 bases between them. CDR3 length: 16 residues. CDR3 loop: CSVVFATGGSNQPQHF. CDR3 nucleotide sequence: TGCAGCGTTGTCTTTGCGACAGGTGGTAGCAATCAGCCCCAGCATTTT.